This TCR beta chain came from a study of T cells in Graves' hyperthyroidism and ophthalmopathy. Germline lookup yields CDR1 SEHNR and CDR2 FQNEAQ (reference sequence). The CDR3 has 15 amino acids. The V gene end was trimmed by 3 bases and the J gene end by 5 bases; junction bases not matched to a gene: 2. A Clinical Activity Score of at least 3, a NOSPECS grade of at least 4 and a duration under 3 months were recorded in the ophthalmopathy patients. Researchers amplified the TCR beta CDR3 regions from RNA transcripts. HTBI primers were the set used in a first-round RT-PCR of the TCR CDR3. TCRdb reprocessed the multiplex PCR reads via MiXCR and lists one record per CDR3 protein. The sample carries around 400,000 distinct CDR3 sequences, over 12% recorded once. This clonotype was detected ten times or more.

The V call is TRBV7-9, the J call TRBJ2-2, with 11 bases fitting TRBD1. The sample taken for sequencing was blood. This receptor was identified in a woman aged 55-75 years with Graves' ophthalmopathy. CDR3 protein: CASSFGQGATGELFF. The CDR3 DNA sequence: TGTGCCAGCAGCTTCGGACAGGGGGCGACCGGGGAGCTGTTTTTT.